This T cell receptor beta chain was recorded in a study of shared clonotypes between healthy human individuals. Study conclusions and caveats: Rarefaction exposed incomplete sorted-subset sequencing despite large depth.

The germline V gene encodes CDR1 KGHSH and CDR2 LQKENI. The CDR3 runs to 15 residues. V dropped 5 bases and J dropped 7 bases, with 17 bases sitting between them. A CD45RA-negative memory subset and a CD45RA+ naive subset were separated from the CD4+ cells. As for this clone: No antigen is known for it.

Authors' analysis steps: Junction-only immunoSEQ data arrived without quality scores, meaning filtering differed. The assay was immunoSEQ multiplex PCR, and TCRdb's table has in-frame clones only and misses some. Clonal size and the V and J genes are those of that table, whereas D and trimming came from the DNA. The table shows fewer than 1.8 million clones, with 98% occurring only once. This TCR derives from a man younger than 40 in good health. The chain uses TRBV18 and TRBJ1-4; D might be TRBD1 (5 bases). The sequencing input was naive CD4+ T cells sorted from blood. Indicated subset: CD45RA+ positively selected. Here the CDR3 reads CASSSLTKRGEKLFF. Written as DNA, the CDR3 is TGTGCCAGCTCATCCTTGACGAAAAGGGGTGAAAAACTGTTTTTT.